This T cell receptor beta chain was observed in a study of blood T cell repertoires in COVID-19. The sample holds a few counts of this clone. Original processing notes: Quantification of nucleated cells was approximated via reference gene primer amplification. TCRdb's table, derived via immunoSEQ multiplex PCR, lists solely in-frame clones and lacks some. V, J and clone size were drawn from that table, and D and trimming were deduced from the DNA. The table lists some 80,000 clones, roughly 78% of them singletons. J was trimmed by 0 bases and V by 5 bases; bases with no gene match: 7. The CDR3 is made up of 15 amino acids. CDR1 SGHDT and CDR2 YYEEEE come from the germline V gene.

This sequence joins TRBV5-6 and TRBJ2-7; 8 positions agree with TRBD2. The sequence came from a woman of 80 years or more with active or convalescent COVID-19. The sequenced sample was peripheral blood. CDR3 protein: CASRSLAGNSYEQYF. The CDR3 DNA is TGTGCCAGCAGATCCCTAGCGGGCAACTCCTACGAGCAGTACTTC.